Sequencing of this T cell receptor (beta chain) was carried out in a study of T cell clonotyping in hematopoietic cell transplantation. Study-wide background: Cytoreduction preceded collection of pretransplant recipient samples.

Findings of the study overall: Broader posttransplant TCR repertoire diversity was predicted by graft donor and pretransplant recipient Inverse Simpson Index values. Recipient TCR diversity dropped after transplant; expanded clonotypes rose from day 30 to 180. Cells were unsorted, so CD4 and CD8 contributions were not separated.

TCRdb's copy holds only in-frame clones and misses some; the assay was immunoSEQ multiplex PCR. The top ten hold under 2% of the sample, which has about 76,000 clones, 90% to 97% seen once. Time point in this sample: recipient sample about 28 days before transplant, after cytoreduction. In the case of this clone: What it recognizes is unknown.

The germline V gene encodes CDR1 MNHNS and CDR2 SASEGT. Trimming cost V 2 bases and J 5 bases; bases outside gene matches: 6. CDR3 size: 15 residues. This sequence joins TRBV6-1 and TRBJ2-7; TRBD1 agrees at 10 bases. The clonotype comes from a woman aged 50 to 65 with acute myeloid leukemia. Some clones in this sample may be carry-over from other donors' samples. Sequencing used peripheral blood mononuclear cells, obtained before stem cell transplant. The CDR3 reads CASSEMGQGLHEQYF. The CDR3 DNA is TGTGCCAGCAGTGAAATGGGACAGGGGCTCCACGAGCAGTACTTC.